Below are 22 T cell receptor beta chains sequenced from a single sample in a study of cytomegalovirus exposure and HLA in healthy donors. The PCR contained 60 Vbeta and 13 Jbeta primers. Repertoires were generated with immunoSEQ multiplex PCR, while TCRdb's copy carries only in-frame clones and drops some. This table has about 250,000 clones, more than 70% appearing once. The sample consisted of PBMCs. Receptors were obtained from a boy between 10 and 17 years old in good health and CMV-seronegative.

This chain uses TRBV30 with TRBJ2-1; 9 bases are shared with TRBD1. Germline CDR1 is GTSNPN and CDR2 is SVGIG (reference sequence). This CDR3 has 14 residues. The J segment lost 2 bases and the V segment lost 5 bases, leaving 4 bases of the junction unmatched. CDR3 sequence: CAWARDRAYNEQFF. For the CDR3, the DNA is TGTGCCTGGGCCCGGGACAGGGCCTACAATGAGCAGTTCTTC.

V usage is TRBV9 and J usage is TRBJ2-5, with D perhaps matching TRBD1 (5 bases). Germline values: CDR1 SGDLS, CDR2 YYNGEE. Trimming stripped 1 base from V and 5 bases from J, with 12 bases between. The CDR3 extends over 14 amino acids. CDR3 in DNA: TGTGCCAGCAGCGTACAGACAGCAGGGGAGACCCAGTACTTC. As protein: CASSVQTAGETQYF.

The J gene is TRBJ2-3, the V gene TRBV15; TRBD2 aligns across 7 bases. Trimming at V came to 8 bases and at J to 5 bases, leaving 1 base not matched to a gene. This CDR3 has 11 amino acids. Germline CDR1 LNHNV, CDR2 YYDKDF (reference sequence). For the CDR3, the DNA is TGTGCCACCGGGGGGGGAGATACGCAGTATTTT. It encodes CATGGGDTQYF.

The chain combines TRBV19 with TRBJ1-1; D might be TRBD1 (5 bases). Germline assignment: CDR1 LNHDA and CDR2 SQIVND (reference sequence). V was shortened by 1 base and J by 3 bases, with 15 bases between the two germline ends. This CDR3 has 16 amino acids. The CDR3 region has the DNA TGTGCCAGTAGTATAGGGTCCCAGGGTTCGGACACTGAAGCTTTCTTT. Its protein is CASSIGSQGSDTEAFF.

The chain uses TRBV14 and TRBJ1-1, with D tentatively TRBD1 (6 bases). V was cut by 0 bases and J by 6 bases, with 26 bases left in between. The CDR3 spans 19 residues. Germline V CDR1 and CDR2: SGHDN, FVKESK. The CDR3 sequence is CASSQEFRPFRGQTAEAFF. In DNA form, the CDR3 reads TGTGCCAGCAGCCAAGAGTTTCGCCCATTCAGGGGTCAGACCGCTGAAGCTTTCTTT.

This clone was found once. The V gene is TRBV5-4, the J gene TRBJ1-4, with 8 bases fitting TRBD1. Germline values: CDR1 SGHNT, CDR2 YYREEE (reference sequence). V was clipped by 2 bases and J by 8 bases; unmatched bases: 2. The CDR3 extends over 13 amino acids. In DNA form, the CDR3 reads TGTGCCAGCAGCTTCACAGGGGGGGAAAAACTGTTTTTT. Amino acids: CASSFTGGEKLFF. The variable domain in full, with the rest retrieved from reference TRBV5-4 and TRBJ1-4, is ETGVTQSPTHLIKTRGQQVTLRCSSQSGHNTVSWYQQALGQGPQFIFQYYREEENGRGNFPPRFSGLQFPNYSSELNVNALELDDSALYLCASSFTGGEKLFFGSGTQLSVL.

This chain links TRBV5-4 with TRBJ1-2; D not resolved. The CDR3 totals 14 residues. V was cut by 1 base and J by 1 base, with 8 bases left in between. Per germline, CDR1 SGHNT and CDR2 YYREEE (reference sequence). The CDR3 sequence is CASSLFILNYGYTF. The DNA of the CDR3 is TGTGCCAGCAGCTTGTTTATCCTTAACTATGGCTACACCTTC.

V is TRBV9 and J is TRBJ2-3; D is uncertain. Germline V gene lookup returns CDR1 SGDLS and CDR2 YYNGEE. V was clipped by 4 bases and J by 0 bases, with 12 bases between them. This CDR3 has 15 residues. The CDR3 region is CASSRVGSSTDTQYF. CDR3 coding DNA: TGTGCCAGCAGCCGGGTCGGGTCCAGCACAGATACGCAGTATTTT. The full variable domain, with the rest looked up from reference TRBV9 and TRBJ2-3, is DSGVTQTPKHLITATGQRVTLRCSPRSGDLSVYWYQQSLDQGLQFLIQYYNGEERAKGNILERFSAQQFPDLHSELNLSSLELGDSALYFCASSRVGSSTDTQYFGPGTRLTVL.

The chain combines TRBV28 with TRBJ1-2, with a tentative D call TRBD1 (6 bases). The germline V gene encodes CDR1 MDHEN and CDR2 SYDVKM. CDR3 length: 15 residues. V was cut by 6 bases and J by 5 bases, with 19 bases left in between. The CDR3 DNA is TGTGCCAGCAGCACTCAGGGGAGGGGCAGGTATGGCTACACCTTC. It encodes CASSTQGRGRYGYTF.

The rearrangement links TRBV5-6 to TRBJ2-1; no clear D. Germline assignment: CDR1 SGHDT and CDR2 YYEEEE. The CDR3 totals 16 residues. V was cut by 0 bases and J by 0 bases, with 10 bases left in between. The CDR3 here is CASSLGLSSSYNEQFF. The DNA for the CDR3 is TGTGCCAGCAGCTTGGGCCTGTCGAGCTCCTACAATGAGCAGTTCTTC.

The chain employs TRBV29-1 and TRBJ1-1; TRBD1 is a possible D gene (5 bases). Germline V gene sequence: CDR1 SQVTM, CDR2 ANQGSEA. This CDR3 spans 12 amino acids. Trimming stripped 6 bases from V and 0 bases from J, with 8 bases between. The CDR3 bases are TGCAGCGTGCAGGGCATGAACACTGAAGCTTTCTTT. Translated: CSVQGMNTEAFF.

The chain employs TRBV5-8 and TRBJ2-5, with D maybe TRBD1 (5 bases). Germline lookup yields CDR1 SGHTS and CDR2 YDEGEE. Trimming pared 6 bases from V and 4 bases from J, leaving 13 bases between. The CDR3 extends over 13 amino acids. The DNA of the CDR3 is TGTGCCAGCATATTCAGGGCGCGAGAGACCCAGTACTTC. It encodes CASIFRARETQYF.

The chain is built from TRBV5-4 and TRBJ2-1, with TRBD2 matching 7 bases. The length of the CDR3 is 16 residues. The germline V gene encodes CDR1 SGHNT and CDR2 YYREEE (reference sequence). The V segment lost 0 bases and the J segment 6 bases; nucleotides outside the gene matches: 9. CDR3 amino acids: CASSLVESGEGNEQFF. Here the CDR3 DNA reads TGTGCCAGCAGCTTGGTAGAGAGCGGGGAGGGCAATGAGCAGTTCTTC. The full variable domain, completed using reference TRBV5-4 and TRBJ2-1, is ETGVTQSPTHLIKTRGQQVTLRCSSQSGHNTVSWYQQALGQGPQFIFQYYREEENGRGNFPPRFSGLQFPNYSSELNVNALELDDSALYLCASSLVESGEGNEQFFGPGTRLTVL.

The chain is built from TRBV11-3 and TRBJ1-1; D perhaps matches TRBD1 (5 bases). V gave up 2 bases and J gave up 5 bases, with 15 bases separating them. The CDR3 runs 15 residues. CDR1 and CDR2 (germline): SGHNT, YENEEA. The CDR3 sequence is CASSLPWGRGTEAFF. Here the CDR3 DNA reads TGTGCCAGCAGCTTACCTTGGGGGAGGGGAACTGAAGCTTTCTTT.

The chain links TRBV30 to TRBJ2-7, with 10 positions matching TRBD1. The CDR3 runs 15 residues. Germline V gene data show CDR1 as GTSNPN and CDR2 as SVGIG (reference sequence). V was pared by 3 bases and J by 5 bases, with 10 bases of the junction left unmatched. The CDR3 loop reads CAWSAAQTGGDEQYF. Written as DNA, the CDR3 is TGTGCCTGGAGCGCAGCCCAGACAGGGGGCGACGAGCAGTACTTC.

The chain links TRBV5-5 to TRBJ1-4; 7 bases line up with TRBD1. Germline V gene lookup returns CDR1 SGHKS and CDR2 YYEKEE (reference sequence). The CDR3 is 16 amino acids. V lost 4 bases and J lost 4; bases outside the gene matches: 10. The CDR3 sequence: CASSDPTGFDNEKLFF. CDR3 in DNA: TGTGCCAGCAGCGACCCGACAGGGTTTGATAATGAAAAACTGTTTTTT. Supplemented by reference TRBV5-5 and TRBJ1-4, the full variable domain reads DAGVTQSPTHLIKTRGQQVTLRCSPISGHKSVSWYQQVLGQGPQFIFQYYEKEERGRGNFPDRFSARQFPNYSSELNVNALLLGDSALYLCASSDPTGFDNEKLFFGSGTQLSVL.

The rearrangement joins TRBV6-5 to TRBJ2-7, with D hard to call. Germline V gene sequence: CDR1 MNHEY, CDR2 SVGAGI. Trimming pared 0 bases from V and 0 bases from J, leaving 9 bases between. This CDR3 is 15 amino acids long. Here the CDR3 reads CASSYSSADSYEQYF. Written as DNA, the CDR3 is TGTGCCAGCAGTTACTCGAGCGCAGACTCCTACGAGCAGTACTTC.

The rearrangement links TRBV7-9 to TRBJ2-1; tentative D call: TRBD1 (6 bases). This CDR3 contains 16 residues. Germline V CDR1 and CDR2: SEHNR, FQNEAQ (reference sequence). Trimming took 0 bases from V and 3 from J, leaving 12 bases between them. Written as DNA, the CDR3 is TGTGCCAGCAGCTTAGCGTCAGGGGTTGTCTACAATGAGCAGTTCTTC. It yields the protein CASSLASGVVYNEQFF.

This chain uses TRBV6-4 with TRBJ2-3, with D unclear. V shed 3 bases and J shed 2 bases, with 6 bases lying between them. Germline CDR1 reads MRHNA; CDR2 reads SNTAGT. The CDR3 length is 13 residues. The CDR3 DNA reads as TGTGCCAGCAGTGAGGCCGACACAGATACGCAGTATTTT. It translates to CASSEADTDTQYF.

The rearrangement uses TRBV27 and TRBJ2-1; tentatively, D is TRBD2 (6 bases). V gave up 3 bases and J gave up 7 bases, with 13 bases separating them. This CDR3 spans 14 amino acids. The germline CDR1 and CDR2 sequences are MNHEY and SMNVEV (reference sequence). The CDR3 bases are TGTGCCAGCAGTTTCTCTCGAGGAGGGAATGAGCAGTTCTTC. Translation gives CASSFSRGGNEQFF.

V and J are TRBV10-3 and TRBJ1-2, with 8 bases lining up with TRBD1. CDR3 length equals 14 residues. Germline lookup yields CDR1 ENHRY and CDR2 SYGVKD. V dropped 6 bases and J dropped 2; count of bases not matched to a gene: 5. The CDR3 sequence is CAISRDRINYGYTF. The CDR3 DNA follows: TGTGCCATCAGCCGGGACAGGATCAACTATGGCTACACCTTC.

The chain employs TRBV19 and TRBJ1-4, with D possibly matching TRBD1 (5 bases). Germline lookup yields CDR1 LNHDA and CDR2 SQIVND (reference sequence). V was clipped by 10 bases and J by 7 bases, with 22 bases between them. The CDR3 length is 15 residues. The CDR3 DNA sequence: TGTGCCACTGCTACCGAGCAGGGCGGCGGTGAAAAACTGTTTTTT. Translation: CATATEQGGGEKLFF. Full variable domain (rest looked up from reference TRBV19 and TRBJ1-4): DGGITQSPKYLFRKEGQNVTLSCEQNLNHDAMYWYRQDPGQGLRLIYYSQIVNDFQKGDIAEGYSVSREKKESFPLTVTSAQKNPTAFYLCATATEQGGGEKLFFGSGTQLSVL.